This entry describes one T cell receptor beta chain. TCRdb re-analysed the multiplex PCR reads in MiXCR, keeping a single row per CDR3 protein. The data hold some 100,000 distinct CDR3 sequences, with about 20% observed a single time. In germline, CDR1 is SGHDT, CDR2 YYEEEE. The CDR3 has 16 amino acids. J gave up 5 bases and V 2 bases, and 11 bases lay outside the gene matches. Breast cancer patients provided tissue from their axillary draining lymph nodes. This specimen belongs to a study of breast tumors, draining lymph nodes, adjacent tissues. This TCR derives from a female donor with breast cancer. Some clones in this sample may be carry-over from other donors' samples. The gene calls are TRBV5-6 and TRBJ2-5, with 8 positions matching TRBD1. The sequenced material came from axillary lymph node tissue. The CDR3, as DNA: TGTGCCAGCAGCTTTGGACAGGGAAGCGGTCGGGAGACCCAGTACTTC. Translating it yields CASSFGQGSGRETQYF.